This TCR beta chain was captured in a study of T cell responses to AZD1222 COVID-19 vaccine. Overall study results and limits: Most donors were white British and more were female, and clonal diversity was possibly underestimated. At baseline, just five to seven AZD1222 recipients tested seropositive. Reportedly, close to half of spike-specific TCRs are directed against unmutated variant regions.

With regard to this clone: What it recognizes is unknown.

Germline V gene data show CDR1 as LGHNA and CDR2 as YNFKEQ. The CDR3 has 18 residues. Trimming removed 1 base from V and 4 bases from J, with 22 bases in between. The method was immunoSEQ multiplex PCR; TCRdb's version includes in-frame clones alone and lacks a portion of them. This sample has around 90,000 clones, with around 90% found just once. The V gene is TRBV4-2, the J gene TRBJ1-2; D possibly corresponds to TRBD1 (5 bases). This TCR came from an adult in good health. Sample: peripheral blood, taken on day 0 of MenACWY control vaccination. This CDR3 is CASSQGADGPGLFYGYTF. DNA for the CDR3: TGTGCCAGCAGCCAAGGGGCGGATGGCCCGGGGCTCTTCTATGGCTACACCTTC.